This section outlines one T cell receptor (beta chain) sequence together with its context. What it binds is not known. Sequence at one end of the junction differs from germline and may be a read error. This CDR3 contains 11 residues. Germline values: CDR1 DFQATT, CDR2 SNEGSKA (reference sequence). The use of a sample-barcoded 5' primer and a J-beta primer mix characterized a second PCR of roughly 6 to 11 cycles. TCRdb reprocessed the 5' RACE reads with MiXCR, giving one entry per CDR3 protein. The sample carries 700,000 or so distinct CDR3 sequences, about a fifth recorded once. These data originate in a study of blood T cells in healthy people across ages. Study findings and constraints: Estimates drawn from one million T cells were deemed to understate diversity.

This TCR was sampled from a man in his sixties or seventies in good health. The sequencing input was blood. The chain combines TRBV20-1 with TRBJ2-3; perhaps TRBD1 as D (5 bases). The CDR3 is CSARASWTPYF. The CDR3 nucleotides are TGCAGTGCTAGAGCTTCGTGGACACCCTACTTT.